This T cell receptor beta chain came from a study of CD8 T cells in Susac syndrome. From blood CD8+ and CD4+ T cells, the TCR beta chain was sequenced. Negative isolation was applied to CD8+ and CD4+ T cells, and FACS enrichment was applied to TEMRA cells. RNA was extracted with the RNeasy kit, and a quantity of about 0.45 to 1 ug was reverse transcribed using random hexamers. With immunoSEQ multiplex PCR, TCR beta CDR3 was amplified across 54 Vbeta and 13 Jbeta. MiXCR was run by TCRdb on the immunoSEQ multiplex PCR reads, yielding one entry per CDR3 protein. This table has some 220,000 distinct CDR3 sequences, about 95% appearing once. Per the germline V gene, CDR1 is GTSNPN and CDR2 is SVGIG (reference sequence). This CDR3 has 16 amino acids. V gave up 3 bases and J gave up 0 bases; unmatched junction bases: 8. This clonotype occurred once.

The specimen sequenced was CD4+ T cells from PBMCs. The clonotype originates from a human donor with multiple sclerosis. The chain employs TRBV30 and TRBJ2-1, with 7 bases that match TRBD1. The CDR3 DNA reads as TGTGCCTGGAGCGGAAGACAGGGCAGCTCCTACAATGAGCAGTTCTTC. This codes for CAWSGRQGSSYNEQFF.